Each of the 19 T cell receptor beta chains below was sequenced from the same sample in a study of blood T cell repertoires in COVID-19. Some clones are missing from TCRdb's copy, which holds only in-frame ones; the method was immunoSEQ multiplex PCR. There are under 300,000 clones in the sample; more than 75% occur only once, and about an eighth lies in the top ten. Input material: peripheral blood. The origin of the receptors is a woman aged 55-70 years with active or convalescent COVID-19.

This clone came up a few times. The chain links TRBV5-1 to TRBJ2-7, with 11 bases lining up with TRBD2. The CDR3 is 15 amino acids. The V and J ends lost 4 bases and 6 bases, in that order; junction bases with no gene match: 9. Germline assignment: CDR1 SGHRS and CDR2 YFSETQ. This CDR3 reads CASSLTSGGGSEQYF. CDR3 nucleotides: TGCGCCAGCAGCCTCACTAGCGGGGGCGGGAGCGAGCAGTACTTC.

This clone is a singleton in its sample. The chain recombines TRBV3-1 (or the pseudogene TRBV3-2) with TRBJ2-1; D not certain. Trimming took off 1 base at V and 9 bases at J, with 7 bases between the two ends. CDR1 LGHDT and CDR2 YNNKEL come from the germline V gene (reference sequence). CDR3 length: 12 residues. DNA of the CDR3: TGTGCCAGCAGCCAAGTGGGCAGTGAGCAGTTCTTC. As protein: CASSQVGSEQFF.

This sequence joins TRBV20-1 and TRBJ1-4; 9 nucleotides agree with TRBD1. CDR1 is DFQATT, CDR2 SNEGSKA, per germline (reference sequence). The CDR3 sequence is 15 residues long. With 6 bases clipped from V and 4 bases from J, the junction kept 9 bases outside the gene matches. CDR3 DNA sequence: TGCAGTGCCAGTGGGGGGACAGGGAGTAATGAAAAACTGTTTTTT. This sequence encodes CSASGGTGSNEKLFF.

This chain links TRBV4-3 with TRBJ1-3; D may be TRBD1 (5 bases). Germline CDR1 and CDR2: LGHNA and YSLEER. V was trimmed by 5 bases and J by 2 bases, leaving 10 bases between them. The CDR3 contains 14 residues. CDR3 bases: TGCGCCAGCAGCGTCCGGGGGGCTGGAAACACCATATATTTT. This sequence encodes CASSVRGAGNTIYF.

This rearrangement joins TRBV5-6 to TRBJ2-1; TRBD2 is a possible D gene (5 bases). Trimming removed 4 bases at V and 9 bases at J, with 20 bases between. The length of the CDR3 is 15 residues. The germline CDR1 and CDR2 sequences are SGHDT and YYEEEE. The CDR3 protein is CASSLGLPLPSEQFF. In nucleotides, the CDR3 is TGTGCCAGCAGCCTCGGACTGCCTCTCCCATCTGAGCAGTTCTTC. The whole variable domain, remainder taken from reference TRBV5-6 and TRBJ2-1, is DAGVTQSPTHLIKTRGQQVTLRCSPKSGHDTVSWYQQALGQGPQFIFQYYEEEERQRGNFPDRFSGHQFPNYSSELNVNALLLGDSALYLCASSLGLPLPSEQFFGPGTRLTVL.

CDR3 sequence reads: CASTYRRPPEAFF. The CDR3 DNA follows: TGTGCCAGCACCTACAGGAGACCTCCTGAAGCTTTCTTT. The chain joins TRBV6-5 to TRBJ1-1, with D perhaps matching TRBD1 (5 bases). The CDR3 length is 13 residues. Between the trimmed V and J ends, which lost 7 bases and 6 bases, there was a span of 15 bases. Germline CDR1 and CDR2: MNHEY and SVGAGI.

This chain uses TRBV6-5 with TRBJ2-1, with 9 positions matching TRBD1. Germline CDR1 reads MNHEY; CDR2 reads SVGAGI. Trimming removed 2 bases from V and 7 bases from J; junction bases left unmatched: 6. CDR3 length: 15 amino acids. As DNA, the CDR3 is TGTGCCAGCAGTTACGGGACAGGGACAGCGAATGAGCAGTTCTTC. It translates to CASSYGTGTANEQFF.

V and J are TRBV6-5 and TRBJ2-1, with 7 bases lining up with TRBD1. With V trimmed by 6 bases and J by 7 bases, 12 bases remained unmatched. The V gene's germline CDR1 is MNHEY and CDR2 SVGAGI. The CDR3 runs to 15 residues. CDR3 bases: TGTGCCAGCAGACAACGGGGCGCAGGGGGAAATGAGCAGTTCTTC. Translated: CASRQRGAGGNEQFF.

The chain joins TRBV11-2 to TRBJ1-1; D gene uncertain. The CDR3 runs to 14 residues. V lost 1 base to trimming and J lost 6 bases, with 12 bases between them. Germline assignment: CDR1 SGHAT and CDR2 FQNNGV. CDR3 residues: CASSLGNQASEAFF. DNA for the CDR3: TGTGCCAGCAGCTTAGGGAACCAGGCGTCTGAAGCTTTCTTT. The full variable domain, rest sourced from reference TRBV11-2 and TRBJ1-1, is EAGVAQSPRYKIIEKRQSVAFWCNPISGHATLYWYQQILGQGPKLLIQFQNNGVVDDSQLPKDRFSAERLKGVDSTLKIQPAKLEDSAVYLCASSLGNQASEAFFGQGTRLTVV.

This sequence joins TRBV28 and TRBJ1-4; 8 bases are shared with TRBD1. The CDR3 runs to 14 residues. With 7 bases clipped from V and 4 bases from J, the junction kept 5 bases outside the gene matches. CDR1 is MDHEN, CDR2 SYDVKM, per germline. Here the CDR3 DNA reads TGTGCCAGCACCGAGGGACAGGTTAATGAAAAACTGTTTTTT. This codes for CASTEGQVNEKLFF.

The chain is built from TRBV5-6 and TRBJ2-3, with D perhaps matching TRBD1 (6 bases). CDR1 is SGHDT, CDR2 YYEEEE, per germline. The V end was cut by 6 bases, the J end by 2 bases, with 10 bases between. The CDR3 spans 13 residues. The CDR3 nucleotides are TGTGCCAGCATCAGGGGCTTCACAGATACGCAGTATTTT. Amino acids: CASIRGFTDTQYF.

J is TRBJ1-1 and V is TRBV7-2; D not resolved. The CDR3 extends over 13 amino acids. The V and J ends lost 4 bases and 0 bases respectively, with 6 bases between them. From germline, CDR1 is SGHTA and CDR2 FQGNSA. CDR3 bases: TGTGCCAGCAGCTCATCCATGAACACTGAAGCTTTCTTT. The encoded protein is CASSSSMNTEAFF.

The chain couples TRBV18 to TRBJ2-7; D remains unclear. V was pared by 2 bases and J by 1 base, with 6 bases between. CDR3 length: 13 residues. The germline CDR1 and CDR2 sequences are KGHSH and LQKENI. The CDR3 region is CASSPDISYEQYF. CDR3 coding DNA: TGTGCCAGCTCACCAGACATTTCCTACGAGCAGTACTTC. Supplemented by reference TRBV18 and TRBJ2-7, the full variable domain reads NAGVMQNPRHLVRRRGQEARLRCSPMKGHSHVYWYRQLPEEGLKFMVYLQKENIIDESGMPKERFSAEFPKEGPSILRIQQVVRGDSAAYFCASSPDISYEQYFGPGTRLTVT.

J is TRBJ1-1 and V is TRBV19; tentative D call: TRBD1 (5 bases). CDR1 and CDR2 from the germline V gene are LNHDA and SQIVND (reference sequence). Trimming stripped 7 bases from V and 0 bases from J, with 12 bases between. The CDR3 extends over 14 amino acids. CDR3 sequence (DNA): TGTGCCAGTACAATGGGGCACCTGAACACTGAAGCTTTCTTT. Translation gives CASTMGHLNTEAFF.

The V call is TRBV29-1, the J call TRBJ2-1; 7 bases are shared with TRBD1. Germline loops: CDR1 SQVTM, CDR2 ANQGSEA. Trimming at V came to 0 bases and at J to 0 bases, leaving 11 bases not matched to a gene. The CDR3 has 18 residues. CDR3 nucleotides: TGCAGCGTTGAAGAGGGACAGATTTTTTCGAGCTCCTACAATGAGCAGTTCTTC. It codes for CSVEEGQIFSSSYNEQFF.

The rearrangement joins TRBV3-1 (or the pseudogene TRBV3-2) to TRBJ2-1, with D unresolved. The CDR3 sequence is 14 residues long. Trimming removed 0 bases at V and 7 bases at J, with 10 bases between. CDR1 and CDR2 from the germline V gene are LGHDT and YNNKEL (reference sequence). CDR3 nucleotides: TGTGCCAGCAGCCAAGATACTTGGGCGAATGAGCAGTTCTTC. Protein: CASSQDTWANEQFF.

The CDR3 region has the DNA TGTGCCAGCAGCTTAGGGGGGGGGTACAATCAGCCCCAGCATTTT. This translates into CASSLGGGYNQPQHF. The rearrangement uses TRBV7-8 and TRBJ1-5, with D maybe TRBD1 (5 bases). Germline CDR1 SGHVS, CDR2 FQNEAQ. The V gene lost 1 base and the J gene lost 3 bases, with 10 bases spanning the gap. There are 15 residues in the CDR3.

This chain links TRBV29-1 with TRBJ1-2; TRBD1 aligns across 12 bases. This CDR3 has 16 residues. CDR1 and CDR2 from the germline V gene are SQVTM and ANQGSEA. J lost 4 bases, V lost 6 bases, and 12 bases had no gene match. CDR3 DNA sequence: TGCAGCGTAGCAAAGGTCAGGGGACAGGGGGCCTATGGCTACACCTTC. It is translated as CSVAKVRGQGAYGYTF.

V usage is TRBV4-3 and J usage is TRBJ1-6; 7 nucleotides agree with TRBD1. This CDR3 spans 14 amino acids. Germline values: CDR1 LGHNA, CDR2 YSLEER. V gave up 2 bases and J gave up 10 bases; unmatched junction bases: 5. The CDR3 DNA reads TGCGCCAGCAGCCAAAACAGGGGAGGATCACCCCTCCACTTT. This translates into CASSQNRGGSPLHF.